These T cell receptor beta chains were read from a single sample in a study of blood T cells in healthy people across ages. One entry per CDR3 protein results from TCRdb running MiXCR on the 5' RACE reads. Altogether about 1.5 million distinct CDR3 sequences are present, less than 45% being singletons, with the ten largest covering under 5%. Sequencing was carried out using blood. These receptors were taken from a woman under 30 in good health. Each CDR3 is given with its conserved first and last residue. Each record gives: V gene, D gene, clone size, J gene, CDR3 DNA, CDR3 protein. A D gene is named only where the DNA matches it firmly. Expanded clones get a size class; other rows say once, few or many, or leave the size out.

v_gene: TRBV29-1; d_gene: TRBD2; abundance: few; j_gene: TRBJ2-3; CDR3nt: TGCAGCGTGGTCAGGGGAGCGGGGGGCCCAGATACGCAGTATTTT; CDR3aa: CSVVRGAGGPDTQYF
v_gene: TRBV11-2; d_gene: NA; abundance: once; j_gene: TRBJ1-4; CDR3nt: TGTGCCAGCAGCAAATTTGCCCCCATGGACAGCGAGTTCCTAAATGAAAAACTGTTTTTT; CDR3aa: CASSKFAPMDSEFLNEKLFF
v_gene: TRBV11-2; d_gene: NA; abundance: NA; j_gene: TRBJ2-5; CDR3nt: TGTGCCAGCAGCGGAATGACTTTGGAGCAGTACTTC; CDR3aa: CASSGMTLEQYF
v_gene: TRBV5-1; d_gene: NA; abundance: few; j_gene: TRBJ2-3; CDR3nt: TGCGCCAGCAGCACTTCGACAGCCACAGATACGCAGTATTTT; CDR3aa: CASSTSTATDTQYF
v_gene: TRBV4-3; d_gene: NA; abundance: NA; j_gene: TRBJ1-6; CDR3nt: TGCGCCAGCAGCCAAGACCACAGAGAGAATTCACCCCTCCACTTT; CDR3aa: CASSQDHRENSPLHF
v_gene: TRBV20-1; d_gene: NA; abundance: few; j_gene: TRBJ2-1; CDR3nt: TGCAGTGCTAACAGGCAGTACAATGAGCAGTTCTTC; CDR3aa: CSANRQYNEQFF
v_gene: TRBV30; d_gene: NA; abundance: NA; j_gene: TRBJ1-5; CDR3nt: TGTGCCGGGGGACCTGGAGGTCAGCCCCAGCATTTT; CDR3aa: CAGGPGGQPQHF
v_gene: TRBV21-1; d_gene: NA; abundance: few; j_gene: TRBJ2-1; CDR3nt: TGTGCCAGCAGCAAACCCAGACTAGCGACGCGATGGGATGAGCAGTTCTTC; CDR3aa: CASSKPRLATRWDEQFF
v_gene: TRBV28; d_gene: TRBD1; abundance: NA; j_gene: TRBJ1-6; CDR3nt: TGTGCCAGCAATCTCCCGGGACAGGGCCCATCGTTATATAATTCACCCCTCCACTTT; CDR3aa: CASNLPGQGPSLYNSPLHF
v_gene: TRBV29-1; d_gene: TRBD2; abundance: few; j_gene: TRBJ2-3; CDR3nt: TGCAGCGTTGAAGATCTGCCTAGCGGGGACCTCACAGATACGCAGTATTTT; CDR3aa: CSVEDLPSGDLTDTQYF
v_gene: TRBV7-2; d_gene: TRBD1; abundance: NA; j_gene: TRBJ2-7; CDR3nt: TGTGCCAGCAGCTTGGACCCACCCATTTGGACAGGGACCTACGAGCAGTACTTC; CDR3aa: CASSLDPPIWTGTYEQYF
v_gene: TRBV6-5; d_gene: TRBD2; abundance: few; j_gene: TRBJ2-1; CDR3nt: TGTGCCACCAGCGGGAGCTATCTACTCCATGAGCAGTTCTTC; CDR3aa: CATSGSYLLHEQFF
v_gene: TRBV12-3/TRBV12-4; d_gene: NA; abundance: few; j_gene: TRBJ2-7; CDR3nt: TGTGCCAGCAGTCCACCACTTGGCTACGAGCAGTACTTC; CDR3aa: CASSPPLGYEQYF
v_gene: TRBV7-9; d_gene: TRBD2; abundance: NA; j_gene: TRBJ2-1; CDR3nt: TGTGCCAGCAGCTCCCCTCGGGTGGGACTAGCGAAGAATGAGCAGTTCTTC; CDR3aa: CASSSPRVGLAKNEQFF
v_gene: TRBV10-3; d_gene: NA; abundance: NA; j_gene: TRBJ2-3; CDR3nt: TGTGCCATCAGCTCCGGGACCAACACAGATACGCAGTATTTT; CDR3aa: CAISSGTNTDTQYF
v_gene: TRBV6-2/TRBV6-3; d_gene: TRBD2; abundance: few; j_gene: TRBJ2-5; CDR3nt: TGTGCCAGCAGTTACTCCCCTTGGGGGGGAGAACAAGAGACCCAGTACTTC; CDR3aa: CASSYSPWGGEQETQYF
v_gene: TRBV4-1; d_gene: NA; abundance: NA; j_gene: TRBJ1-2; CDR3nt: TGCGCCAGCAGCCAAGGCCCGGTTTGGATCCTGGACTATGGCTACACCTTC; CDR3aa: CASSQGPVWILDYGYTF
v_gene: TRBV6-5; d_gene: NA; abundance: NA; j_gene: TRBJ2-5; CDR3nt: TGTGCCAGCAGCTTGAGTCCGGGACGGACCCAAGAGACCCAGTACTTC; CDR3aa: CASSLSPGRTQETQYF
v_gene: TRBV7-9; d_gene: NA; abundance: NA; j_gene: TRBJ2-7; CDR3nt: TGTGCCAGCAGCGTCATGGCGCATGAGCAGTACTTC; CDR3aa: CASSVMAHEQYF
v_gene: TRBV6-2/TRBV6-3; d_gene: NA; abundance: NA; j_gene: TRBJ2-5; CDR3nt: TGTGCCAGCAGTTACGACAGTTTCCCCCAAGAGACCCAGTACTTC; CDR3aa: CASSYDSFPQETQYF
v_gene: TRBV20-1; d_gene: NA; abundance: NA; j_gene: TRBJ2-2; CDR3nt: TGCAGTGCTAGGAGCAGGACGAACACCGGGGAGCTGTTTTTT; CDR3aa: CSARSRTNTGELFF
v_gene: TRBV6-2/TRBV6-3; d_gene: TRBD1; abundance: NA; j_gene: TRBJ2-7; CDR3nt: TGTGCCAGCATTCTAGGTGTAGGGACAGGCGACTACGAGCAGTACTTC; CDR3aa: CASILGVGTGDYEQYF
v_gene: TRBV11-2; d_gene: TRBD1; abundance: NA; j_gene: TRBJ1-2; CDR3nt: TGTGCCAGCAGTTATTGGACAGGCCCCTATGGCTACACCTTC; CDR3aa: CASSYWTGPYGYTF
v_gene: TRBV4-3; d_gene: NA; abundance: few; j_gene: TRBJ1-2; CDR3nt: TGCGCCAGCAGCAAGACAGTTAACTATGGCTACACCTTC; CDR3aa: CASSKTVNYGYTF
v_gene: TRBV7-2; d_gene: NA; abundance: NA; j_gene: TRBJ2-7; CDR3nt: TGTGCCAGCAAGAGGAGTGGACTATCGGACGAGCAGTACTTC; CDR3aa: CASKRSGLSDEQYF
v_gene: TRBV7-9; d_gene: NA; abundance: few; j_gene: TRBJ1-1; CDR3nt: TGTGCCAGCAGGGGGAACGTTCTGGAGAACACTGAAGCTTTCTTT; CDR3aa: CASRGNVLENTEAFF
v_gene: TRBV9; d_gene: TRBD2; abundance: few; j_gene: TRBJ2-1; CDR3nt: TGTGCCAGCAGTTGGACTAGCGTCTACAATGAGCAGTTCTTC; CDR3aa: CASSWTSVYNEQFF
v_gene: TRBV6-2/TRBV6-3; d_gene: NA; abundance: NA; j_gene: TRBJ1-2; CDR3nt: TGTGCCACCTTCTGGGGGACAAGTTATGGCTACACCTTC; CDR3aa: CATFWGTSYGYTF
v_gene: TRBV7-8; d_gene: NA; abundance: NA; j_gene: TRBJ1-1; CDR3nt: TGTGCCAGCAGCTTAACCCACCCGTCCATGAACACTGAAGCTTTCTTT; CDR3aa: CASSLTHPSMNTEAFF
v_gene: TRBV3-1; d_gene: NA; abundance: few; j_gene: TRBJ1-2; CDR3nt: TGTGCCAGCAGCCAAGGCCTGACCTATGGCTACACCTTC; CDR3aa: CASSQGLTYGYTF
v_gene: TRBV12-3/TRBV12-4; d_gene: NA; abundance: few; j_gene: TRBJ2-2; CDR3nt: TGTGCCAGCAGTTTAGGCGCGGGCGGGGAGCTGTTTTTT; CDR3aa: CASSLGAGGELFF
v_gene: TRBV7-9; d_gene: NA; abundance: NA; j_gene: TRBJ1-2; CDR3nt: TGTGCCAGCAGGATAGTTATGGTCGGCAAGTCTAACTATGGCTACACCTTC; CDR3aa: CASRIVMVGKSNYGYTF
v_gene: TRBV4-2; d_gene: TRBD2; abundance: once; j_gene: TRBJ2-1; CDR3nt: TGTGCCAGCAGCCAAGGAGGCTGGGACTACACCGGGGGTAAGCAGTTCTTC; CDR3aa: CASSQGGWDYTGGKQFF
v_gene: TRBV28; d_gene: NA; abundance: NA; j_gene: TRBJ2-1; CDR3nt: TGTGCCAGCAGTTTATGGGACTCCCCGAATGAGCAGTTCTTC; CDR3aa: CASSLWDSPNEQFF
v_gene: TRBV6-5; d_gene: TRBD1; abundance: many; j_gene: TRBJ2-3; CDR3nt: TGTGCCAGCAGTCCGGGACAGGGTGGGGCAGATACGCAGTATTTT; CDR3aa: CASSPGQGGADTQYF
v_gene: TRBV7-3; d_gene: TRBD1; abundance: NA; j_gene: TRBJ1-1; CDR3nt: TGTGCCAGCAGCCTTCAAACAGGGGGCCGGACTGAAGCTTTCTTT; CDR3aa: CASSLQTGGRTEAFF
v_gene: TRBV15; d_gene: NA; abundance: NA; j_gene: TRBJ1-5; CDR3nt: TGTGCCACCAGCGAGGGATTGGGTTTGAGTCAGCCCCAGCATTTT; CDR3aa: CATSEGLGLSQPQHF
v_gene: TRBV20-1; d_gene: NA; abundance: few; j_gene: TRBJ2-7; CDR3nt: TGCAGTGCTACCCGACCCCCGAGCTCCTACGAGCAGTACTTC; CDR3aa: CSATRPPSSYEQYF
v_gene: TRBV28; d_gene: NA; abundance: NA; j_gene: TRBJ2-2; CDR3nt: TGTGCCAGCAGTTTATTGGGACCAAACACCGGGGAGCTGTTTTTT; CDR3aa: CASSLLGPNTGELFF